The 14 T cell receptor beta chains presented below share a single source sample, sequenced in a study of blood T cells in healthy people across ages. For the second PCR, which ran for 7 to 11 cycles, a sample-barcoded 5' primer and a J-beta primer mix were used. TCRdb called the 5' RACE reads again in MiXCR, with one record for every CDR3 protein. The sample lists 1.5 million to 2 million distinct CDR3 sequences; about 32% were seen once. The sample was blood. The receptor source for this set is a woman in her 30s in good health.

The chain couples TRBV10-3 to TRBJ1-1; TRBD1 matches at 8 bases. The CDR3 totals 15 residues. V was clipped by 11 bases and J by 1 base; unmatched bases: 12. The germline V gene encodes CDR1 ENHRY and CDR2 SYGVKD. The CDR3 nucleotides are TGTGCCTCCCTGGGACAGGTTGGACAGAACACTGAAGCTTTCTTT. Translating it yields CASLGQVGQNTEAFF.

V is TRBV12-3 or TRBV12-4 and J is TRBJ2-3; D is perhaps TRBD1 (5 bases). This CDR3 has 14 amino acids. Trimming pared 1 base from V and 5 bases from J, leaving 10 bases between. CDR3: CASSLDVTEDTQYF. DNA of the CDR3: TGTGCCAGCAGTTTAGATGTGACAGAAGATACGCAGTATTTT.

This rearrangement joins TRBV6-1 to TRBJ2-1; 7 bases agree with TRBD2. The CDR3 extends over 17 amino acids. Losses at the gene ends were 3 bases for V and 4 bases for J; bases not matched to a gene: 12. Per germline, CDR1 MNHNS and CDR2 SASEGT. The chain's CDR3 is CASSDVGSGRLYNEQFF. The CDR3 region has the DNA TGTGCCAGCAGTGACGTCGGGTCCGGGAGGCTATACAATGAGCAGTTCTTC.

The CDR3 DNA follows: TGCAGTGCTTCCCGAACCGGGGTTACCGAGCAGTACTTC. Its protein product is CSASRTGVTEQYF. The chain is built from TRBV20-1 and TRBJ2-7, with D possibly matching TRBD2 (5 bases). The CDR3 covers 13 residues. Germline assignment: CDR1 DFQATT and CDR2 SNEGSKA (reference sequence). The V gene lost 5 bases and the J gene lost 6 bases, with 17 bases spanning the gap.

The table lists this clonotype with a few counts. The J gene is TRBJ2-7, the V gene TRBV7-9; 7 bases are a match to TRBD1. CDR3 length equals 18 residues. Looked up from germline, CDR1 is SEHNR and CDR2 is FQNEAQ (reference sequence). Losses at the gene ends were 2 bases for V and 4 bases for J; bases not matched to a gene: 17. DNA of the CDR3: TGTGCCAGCAGCTTACCCCACCTCCTAGACAGGGATCGATACGAGCAGTACTTC. Protein product: CASSLPHLLDRDRYEQYF.

This clonotype was recorded at least ten times. The rearrangement uses TRBV5-1 and TRBJ2-7; no definite D call. V was shortened by 2 bases and J by 0 bases, with 9 bases between the two germline ends. Germline V gives CDR1 SGHRS, CDR2 YFSETQ. The CDR3 length is 14 residues. DNA for the CDR3: TGCGCCAGCAGCTTCGACACGAGCTCCTACGAGCAGTACTTC. This encodes CASSFDTSSYEQYF.

The chain combines TRBV28 with TRBJ2-5, with D tentatively TRBD2 (5 bases). This CDR3 comprises 13 residues. Trimming left V 2 bases short and J 11 bases short, with 15 bases between. Germline V gene data show CDR1 as MDHEN and CDR2 as SYDVKM. As DNA, the CDR3 is TGTGCCAGCAGTTTAGTATCGGGGTACAAGCAGTACTTC. Translated: CASSLVSGYKQYF.

This clonotype was counted a few times. This chain uses TRBV6-6 with TRBJ1-1; tentative D call: TRBD1 (6 bases). This CDR3 region has 14 residues. With 6 bases removed from V and 5 bases from J, the gap between germline ends came to 16 bases. Germline V gene lookup returns CDR1 MNHNY and CDR2 SVGAGI (reference sequence). CDR3 amino acids: CASRGRTGTTEAFF. CDR3 coding DNA: TGTGCCAGCAGGGGACGAACAGGGACGACTGAAGCTTTCTTT.

As concerns this clonotype: Mismatch with germline at one junction end may stem from a read error. This sequence joins TRBV15 and TRBJ1-2; TRBD1 aligns across 8 bases. This CDR3 spans 15 amino acids. Germline CDR1 and CDR2: LNHNV and YYDKDF (reference sequence). The CDR3 protein is CATSRTTGVGYGHTF. The CDR3 DNA follows: TGTGCCACCAGCAGGACGACAGGGGTGGGCTATGGCCACACCTTC.

About this clonotype: A clone one base away is much larger, so this may be a read error. V usage is TRBV4-2 and J usage is TRBJ2-7, with D hard to call. Germline CDR1 LGHNA, CDR2 YNFKEQ. CDR3 size: 16 residues. V lost 1 base and J lost 6, with 19 bases in between. The CDR3 DNA reads TGTGCCAGCAGCCAAGGTAGGATGGGAATTACTATCGAGCAGTACTTC. It yields the protein CASSQGRMGITIEQYF.

This clonotype was detected only a few times. The chain uses TRBV10-2 and TRBJ2-5; D remains ambiguous. CDR1 and CDR2 from the germline V gene are WSHSY and SAAADI. V was cut by 7 bases and J by 2 bases, with 14 bases left in between. The CDR3 totals 14 residues. CDR3 sequence reads: CASMAPTLQETQYF. As DNA, the CDR3 is TGCGCCAGCATGGCACCAACCCTTCAAGAGACCCAGTACTTC.

About this clonotype itself: It may be a read error: a sequence one base away is much more abundant. This chain links TRBV5-1 with TRBJ2-5; 7 bases align to TRBD2. The CDR3 spans 14 residues. CDR1 and CDR2 from the germline V gene are SGHRS and YFSETQ. CDR3 residues: CACSPPGGQETQYF. CDR3 nucleotide sequence: TGCGCCTGCAGCCCGCCGGGGGGACAAGAGACCCAGTACTTC.

Points on this clonotype: A clone one base away is much larger, so this may be a read error. The chain has TRBV25-1 and TRBJ2-5, with 16 bases that match TRBD2. This CDR3 region has 16 residues. From germline, CDR1 is MGHDK and CDR2 SYGVNS. Here the CDR3 DNA reads TGTGCCGGCAGCCCTGGGACTAGCGGGAGGGGGGAGACCCAGTACTTC. It specifies CAGSPGTSGRGETQYF.

This clonotype was seen more than once but under ten times. The genes are TRBV2 and TRBJ2-1; D unclear. Per germline, CDR1 SNHLY and CDR2 FYNNEI. CDR3 length: 10 amino acids. V shed 4 bases and J shed 9 bases, with 4 bases lying between them. CDR3 coding DNA: TGTGCCAGCAGTGTGGGTGAGCAGTTCTTC. Protein: CASSVGEQFF. The full variable domain, rest sourced from reference TRBV2 and TRBJ2-1, is EPEVTQTPSHQVTQMGQEVILRCVPISNHLYFYWYRQILGQKVEFLVSFYNNEISEKSEIFDDQFSVERPDGSNFTLKIRSTKLEDSAMYFCASSVGEQFFGPGTRLTVL.